The rows below give T cell receptor beta chains drawn from one sample of a study of T cell changes during pregnancy in multiple sclerosis. The method was immunoSEQ multiplex PCR; TCRdb's version includes in-frame clones alone and lacks a portion of them. The table shows over 10,000 clones, with 88% occurring only once. The sequencing here drew on CD8+ T cells from peripheral blood mononuclear cells, taken in the second trimester of pregnancy. These receptors all stem from a female donor in good health, enrolled as a control in a pregnancy study. CDR3s include the opening cysteine and the closing phenylalanine or tryptophan. D genes are given only for firm matches. Size tells how often a clone was seen (once, few, many) or the class of an expanded clone, and some rows leave it out.

v_call: TRBV28; d_call: TRBD2; clone_size: .; j_call: TRBJ2-7; cdr3_aa: CASSFCHLAGGDYEQYF; cdr3_nt: TGTGCCAGCAGTTTTTGCCACCTAGCGGGTGGAGACTACGAGCAGTACTTC
v_call: TRBV27; d_call: .; clone_size: once; j_call: TRBJ1-2; cdr3_aa: CASSLLAEGPYGYTF; cdr3_nt: TGTGCCAGCAGTTTATTGGCAGAGGGCCCCTATGGCTACACCTTC
v_call: TRBV4-1; d_call: .; clone_size: .; j_call: TRBJ2-7; cdr3_aa: CASSQASSSYEQYF; cdr3_nt: TGCGCCAGCAGCCAAGCTTCGAGCTCCTACGAGCAGTACTTC
v_call: TRBV7-9; d_call: .; clone_size: .; j_call: TRBJ2-1; cdr3_aa: CASSPRSSAHNEQFF; cdr3_nt: TGTGCCAGCAGCCCGCGGTCTAGCGCCCACAATGAGCAGTTCTTC
v_call: TRBV13; d_call: .; clone_size: medium-sized; j_call: TRBJ2-1; cdr3_aa: CASSRYNEQFF; cdr3_nt: TGTGCCAGCAGCCGCTACAATGAGCAGTTCTTC
v_call: TRBV27; d_call: TRBD2; clone_size: once; j_call: TRBJ2-5; cdr3_aa: CASSFGSGRQETQYF; cdr3_nt: TGTGCCAGCAGTTTCGGGAGCGGGAGGCAAGAGACCCAGTACTTC
v_call: TRBV5-4; d_call: TRBD2; clone_size: .; j_call: TRBJ2-7; cdr3_aa: CASSPGLAVHNEQYF; cdr3_nt: TGTGCCAGCAGCCCGGGACTAGCAGTGCATAACGAGCAGTACTTC
v_call: TRBV11-3; d_call: .; clone_size: .; j_call: TRBJ2-3; cdr3_aa: CASSFYPVGTDTQYF; cdr3_nt: TGTGCCAGCAGCTTTTATCCGGTGGGCACAGATACGCAGTATTTT
v_call: TRBV19; d_call: TRBD2; clone_size: .; j_call: TRBJ2-5; cdr3_aa: CASSMGSGGHGVTQYF; cdr3_nt: TGTGCCAGTAGTATGGGTAGCGGGGGGCATGGGGTGACCCAGTACTTC
v_call: TRBV27; d_call: TRBD1; clone_size: .; j_call: TRBJ1-5; cdr3_aa: CASGRTGNQPQHF; cdr3_nt: TGTGCCAGCGGCCGGACAGGAAATCAGCCCCAGCATTTT
v_call: TRBV2; d_call: .; clone_size: once; j_call: TRBJ2-7; cdr3_aa: CASSESPGNIYEQYF; cdr3_nt: TGTGCCAGCAGTGAATCTCCAGGGAACATTTACGAGCAGTACTTC
v_call: TRBV6-1; d_call: TRBD1; clone_size: .; j_call: TRBJ2-7; cdr3_aa: CASLVTGEPYEQYF; cdr3_nt: TGTGCCAGCTTGGTGACAGGGGAACCCTACGAGCAGTACTTC
v_call: TRBV13; d_call: .; clone_size: .; j_call: TRBJ1-1; cdr3_aa: CASSSWVEQGSNTEAFF; cdr3_nt: TGTGCCAGCAGCTCATGGGTGGAACAGGGCTCGAACACTGAAGCTTTCTTT
v_call: TRBV4-1; d_call: TRBD1; clone_size: .; j_call: TRBJ2-7; cdr3_aa: CASSPQGAPTSSYEQYF; cdr3_nt: TGCGCCAGCAGTCCCCAGGGGGCACCGACTAGCTCCTACGAGCAGTACTTC
v_call: TRBV19; d_call: TRBD2; clone_size: .; j_call: TRBJ2-2; cdr3_aa: CASSGLAGAGELFF; cdr3_nt: TGTGCCAGTAGCGGACTAGCGGGAGCCGGGGAGCTGTTTTTT
v_call: TRBV7-3; d_call: TRBD1; clone_size: .; j_call: TRBJ1-5; cdr3_aa: CASSLNRTGHQPQHF; cdr3_nt: TGTGCCAGCAGCTTAAACCGGACAGGTCATCAGCCCCAGCATTTT
v_call: TRBV27; d_call: TRBD1; clone_size: .; j_call: TRBJ2-6; cdr3_aa: CASSLYPGTDHSGANVLTF; cdr3_nt: TGTGCCAGCAGTTTATACCCCGGGACAGACCATTCGGGGGCCAACGTCCTGACTTTC
v_call: TRBV10-3; d_call: TRBD2; clone_size: .; j_call: TRBJ2-2; cdr3_aa: CAISDPLAGGRGELFF; cdr3_nt: TGTGCCATCAGTGATCCACTAGCGGGAGGTCGCGGGGAGCTGTTTTTT
v_call: TRBV27; d_call: .; clone_size: medium-sized; j_call: TRBJ2-7; cdr3_aa: CASSPGTYGYYEQYF; cdr3_nt: TGTGCCAGCAGCCCCGGGACATACGGTTACTACGAGCAGTACTTC
v_call: TRBV5-4; d_call: .; clone_size: .; j_call: TRBJ2-1; cdr3_aa: CASSPGRGPYNEQFF; cdr3_nt: TGTGCCAGCAGCCCCGGGCGGGGACCCTACAATGAGCAGTTCTTC
v_call: TRBV2; d_call: TRBD2; clone_size: .; j_call: TRBJ2-1; cdr3_aa: CASSSFRLAGGPNYNEQFF; cdr3_nt: TGTGCCAGCAGTTCGTTCAGACTAGCGGGAGGGCCAAACTACAATGAGCAGTTCTTC
v_call: TRBV19; d_call: .; clone_size: .; j_call: TRBJ2-5; cdr3_aa: CASSIGTHLGETQYF; cdr3_nt: TGTGCCAGTAGTATCGGGACTCACCTTGGAGAGACCCAGTACTTC
v_call: TRBV19; d_call: TRBD2; clone_size: .; j_call: TRBJ2-7; cdr3_aa: CASSTAGGPSYEQYF; cdr3_nt: TGTGCCAGTAGTACCGCGGGAGGGCCCTCGTACGAGCAGTACTTC
v_call: TRBV19; d_call: TRBD1; clone_size: few; j_call: TRBJ1-2; cdr3_aa: CASKGAVGQEDRGYGYTF; cdr3_nt: TGTGCCAGTAAGGGGGCTGTTGGCCAGGAAGACAGGGGATATGGCTACACCTTC
v_call: TRBV28; d_call: TRBD1; clone_size: medium-sized; j_call: TRBJ1-1; cdr3_aa: CASRDRQGKTEAFF; cdr3_nt: TGTGCCAGCAGAGACCGACAGGGAAAAACTGAAGCTTTCTTT
v_call: TRBV29-1; d_call: TRBD2; clone_size: .; j_call: TRBJ2-7; cdr3_aa: CSVRGGVAYEQYF; cdr3_nt: TGCAGCGTTCGGGGAGGGGTCGCCTACGAGCAGTACTTC
v_call: TRBV30; d_call: .; clone_size: .; j_call: TRBJ2-6; cdr3_aa: CAWSVFPVGANVLTF; cdr3_nt: TGTGCCTGGAGTGTCTTCCCGGTTGGGGCCAACGTCCTGACTTTC
v_call: TRBV4-3; d_call: .; clone_size: .; j_call: TRBJ2-4; cdr3_aa: CASSPGLLAKNIQYF; cdr3_nt: TGCGCCAGCAGCCCGGGACTTCTAGCCAAAAACATTCAGTACTTC
v_call: TRBV7-3; d_call: .; clone_size: .; j_call: TRBJ2-2; cdr3_aa: CASSSRQGRLPGTGELFF; cdr3_nt: TGTGCCAGCAGCTCCCGGCAGGGCCGCCTACCTGGAACCGGGGAGCTGTTTTTT
v_call: TRBV19; d_call: TRBD2; clone_size: .; j_call: TRBJ2-1; cdr3_aa: CASSIQAGAAEQFF; cdr3_nt: TGTGCCAGTAGTATTCAAGCGGGAGCGGCTGAGCAGTTCTTC
v_call: TRBV13; d_call: .; clone_size: .; j_call: TRBJ2-2; cdr3_aa: CASSLRLAGELFF; cdr3_nt: TGTGCCAGCAGCTTAAGACTAGCCGGGGAGCTGTTTTTT
v_call: TRBV11-1; d_call: .; clone_size: once; j_call: TRBJ1-5; cdr3_aa: CASSLHSNQPQHF; cdr3_nt: TGTGCCAGCAGCTTACACTCCAATCAGCCCCAGCATTTT
v_call: TRBV4-1; d_call: .; clone_size: .; j_call: TRBJ2-7; cdr3_aa: CASSQVSGEQYF; cdr3_nt: TGCGCCAGCAGCCAGGTTAGTGGCGAGCAGTACTTC
v_call: TRBV27; d_call: .; clone_size: .; j_call: TRBJ2-1; cdr3_aa: CASSRGGGEQFF; cdr3_nt: TGTGCCAGCAGCCGCGGGGGCGGTGAGCAGTTCTTC
v_call: TRBV6-4; d_call: TRBD2; clone_size: .; j_call: TRBJ2-1; cdr3_aa: CASSDSTSGSNGQFF; cdr3_nt: TGTGCCAGCAGTGACTCGACTAGCGGGAGCAATGGGCAGTTCTTC
v_call: TRBV27; d_call: .; clone_size: .; j_call: TRBJ2-1; cdr3_aa: CASSLRGGVYNEQFF; cdr3_nt: TGTGCCAGCAGTTTAAGGGGGGGGGTATACAATGAGCAGTTCTTC
v_call: TRBV29-1; d_call: .; clone_size: .; j_call: TRBJ2-3; cdr3_aa: CSVLWVEGVWTDTQYF; cdr3_nt: TGCAGCGTTCTTTGGGTAGAAGGGGTATGGACAGATACGCAGTATTTT
v_call: TRBV19; d_call: TRBD2; clone_size: .; j_call: TRBJ2-3; cdr3_aa: CASRPSGGSLEQYF; cdr3_nt: TGTGCCAGTAGACCTAGCGGGGGGTCCTTGGAGCAGTATTTT
v_call: TRBV19; d_call: TRBD1; clone_size: .; j_call: TRBJ1-5; cdr3_aa: CASSTWTGNQPQHF; cdr3_nt: TGTGCCAGTAGTACCTGGACAGGTAATCAGCCCCAGCATTTT
v_call: TRBV9; d_call: .; clone_size: .; j_call: TRBJ2-2; cdr3_aa: CASSVALSRPEATGELFF; cdr3_nt: TGTGCCAGCAGCGTAGCTCTTAGCCGGCCCGAGGCCACCGGGGAGCTGTTTTTT
v_call: TRBV13; d_call: TRBD2; clone_size: .; j_call: TRBJ2-1; cdr3_aa: CASAPPSGRGNEQFF; cdr3_nt: TGTGCCAGCGCCCCACCCAGCGGGAGGGGCAATGAGCAGTTCTTC
v_call: TRBV29-1; d_call: .; clone_size: .; j_call: TRBJ2-2; cdr3_aa: CSAQIGGSVGELFF; cdr3_nt: TGCAGCGCCCAAATAGGTGGGAGTGTAGGGGAGCTGTTTTTT
v_call: TRBV15; d_call: .; clone_size: .; j_call: TRBJ2-1; cdr3_aa: CATSYTLRTVPYNEQFF; cdr3_nt: TGTGCCACCAGCTACACTTTAAGGACAGTTCCTTACAATGAGCAGTTCTTC
v_call: TRBV19; d_call: .; clone_size: once; j_call: TRBJ1-2; cdr3_aa: CASSISLSGGYTF; cdr3_nt: TGTGCCAGTAGTATTTCGCTCTCAGGTGGCTACACCTTC
v_call: TRBV30; d_call: .; clone_size: .; j_call: TRBJ2-7; cdr3_aa: CAWSAYLSYEQYF; cdr3_nt: TGTGCCTGGAGCGCTTATCTCAGCTACGAGCAGTACTTC
v_call: TRBV19; d_call: .; clone_size: .; j_call: TRBJ2-7; cdr3_aa: CASSPLTSGIHEQYF; cdr3_nt: TGTGCCAGTAGTCCGCTTACCTCGGGGATCCACGAGCAGTACTTC
v_call: TRBV5-1; d_call: .; clone_size: few; j_call: TRBJ2-7; cdr3_aa: CASSSAVDLPVYEQYF; cdr3_nt: TGCGCCAGCAGCTCGGCGGTCGACCTACCGGTCTACGAGCAGTACTTC
v_call: TRBV25-1; d_call: .; clone_size: .; j_call: TRBJ1-6; cdr3_aa: CASSGRGPMDSPLHF; cdr3_nt: TGTGCCAGCAGTGGTCGGGGTCCCATGGATTCACCCCTCCACTTT
v_call: TRBV5-6; d_call: .; clone_size: .; j_call: TRBJ2-5; cdr3_aa: CASSLDERGTHQETQYF; cdr3_nt: TGTGCCAGCAGCTTGGACGAACGGGGGACCCACCAAGAGACCCAGTACTTC
v_call: TRBV19; d_call: .; clone_size: .; j_call: TRBJ2-1; cdr3_aa: CASSSWSVSHEQFF; cdr3_nt: TGTGCCAGTAGTTCCTGGTCCGTTAGTCATGAGCAGTTCTTC
v_call: TRBV7-9; d_call: .; clone_size: .; j_call: TRBJ2-3; cdr3_aa: CASTLTGTQDTDTQYF; cdr3_nt: TGTGCCAGCACCCTCACCGGGACTCAAGACACAGATACGCAGTATTTT
v_call: TRBV6-5; d_call: TRBD1; clone_size: .; j_call: TRBJ1-1; cdr3_aa: CASIKQGTEAFF; cdr3_nt: TGTGCCAGCATCAAACAGGGGACTGAAGCTTTCTTT
v_call: TRBV10-2; d_call: TRBD1; clone_size: .; j_call: TRBJ2-5; cdr3_aa: CASSGSEQGRWETQYF; cdr3_nt: TGCGCCAGCAGTGGTTCTGAACAGGGGCGATGGGAGACCCAGTACTTC
v_call: TRBV23-1; d_call: .; clone_size: .; j_call: TRBJ2-4; cdr3_aa: CASSRPRDIQRDIQYF; cdr3_nt: TGCGCCAGCAGTCGTCCCCGGGACATCCAGAGGGACATTCAGTACTTC
v_call: TRBV6-5; d_call: TRBD2; clone_size: .; j_call: TRBJ2-1; cdr3_aa: CASSSSGRTYNEQFF; cdr3_nt: TGTGCCAGCAGTTCTAGCGGGAGGACGTACAATGAGCAGTTCTTC